These 4 T cell receptor beta chains were all obtained from the same sample, sequenced in a study of graft-versus-host responses after intestinal transplantation (dated by TCRdb to about 2021). Taken with the paper, the label for time point translates to: cells obtained before transplantation from donor or recipient. Their antigens are not known. Library generation was performed with the immunoSEQ multiplex PCR assay. TCRdb limited this immuneACCESS table to in-frame rearrangements with V and J called. A share of clones is missing; checked studies link under half to unresolved V genes, and the rest is unexplained. The sample table contains about 80,000 clones; only one count was recorded for about 89% of them. The ten largest clones capture 0.3% to 0.4% of the sample. This sample comprised unstimulated CD4+ T cells sorted from spleen or lymph node cells, obtained before intestinal transplant. The receptor set was obtained from a human donor who received an intestinal transplant.

The chain carries TRBV11-1 and TRBJ1-1; TRBD1 aligns across 7 bases. The germline CDR1 and CDR2 sequences are SGHAT and FQDESV (reference sequence). Trimming at V came to 1 base and at J to 1 base, leaving 0 bases not matched to a gene. The CDR3 has 14 residues. The CDR3 DNA reads TGTGCCAGCAGCTTAGGGACAGGGAACACTGAAGCTTTCTTT. Translation: CASSLGTGNTEAFF.

The rearrangement joins TRBV2 to TRBJ1-5; possible D gene TRBD1, 6 bases. The V gene lost 5 bases and the J gene lost 7 bases, with 15 bases spanning the gap. CDR1 and CDR2 from the germline V gene are SNHLY and FYNNEI. The CDR3 length is 14 residues. The CDR3 is CASSTGIWDQPQHF. In nucleotides, the CDR3 is TGTGCCAGCAGTACAGGGATTTGGGACCAGCCCCAGCATTTT.

The chain is built from TRBV14 and TRBJ1-1; TRBD1 might be the D (5 bases). The CDR3 covers 14 residues. Trimming took off 0 bases at V and 8 bases at J, with 13 bases between the two ends. Germline values: CDR1 SGHDN, CDR2 FVKESK. CDR3 residues: CASSQDRRGLEAFF. In DNA form, the CDR3 reads TGTGCCAGCAGCCAAGATAGAAGGGGACTCGAAGCTTTCTTT.

The chain recombines TRBV5-1 with TRBJ1-1, with TRBD1 as a possible D gene (6 bases). Trimming removed 2 bases from V and 2 bases from J, with 10 bases in between. In germline, CDR1 is SGHRS, CDR2 YFSETQ. The CDR3 runs 14 residues. Here the CDR3 reads CASSLRTDNTEAFF. DNA for the CDR3: TGCGCCAGCAGCTTAAGGACAGACAACACTGAAGCTTTCTTT.